Sequencing of this T cell receptor (beta chain) was carried out in a study of blood T cell repertoires in COVID-19. Germline CDR1 is SGHRS and CDR2 is YFSETQ. V was trimmed by 4 bases and J by 0 bases, leaving 11 bases between them. The CDR3 is 14 amino acids. Per the study methods: Counts of nucleated cells, estimated from reference gene primer amplification, were obtained. Measured with immunoSEQ multiplex PCR; TCRdb has only the in-frame clones, and not every one. V, J and clone size reflect that table, while D and trimming were determined from the DNA. Seen here are tens of thousands of clones, approximately 83% observed once, and the top ten hold around 29%.

The sequencing sample was made of peripheral blood. V usage is TRBV5-1 and J usage is TRBJ2-7; D is perhaps TRBD1 (5 bases). The source is a woman older than 75 with acute or convalescent COVID-19. The CDR3 region has the DNA TGCGCCAGCAGCCCAACAGGATCCTCCTACGAGCAGTACTTC. Translating it yields CASSPTGSSYEQYF. The whole variable domain, filled in from reference TRBV5-1 and TRBJ2-7, reads KAGVTQTPRYLIKTRGQQVTLSCSPISGHRSVSWYQQTPGQGLQFLFEYFSETQRNKGNFPGRFSGRQFSNSRSEMNVSTLELGDSALYLCASSPTGSSYEQYFGPGTRLTVT.